Presented here are 32 T cell receptor beta chains from one specimen sequenced in a study of blood T cell repertoires in COVID-19. Here immunoSEQ multiplex PCR was the method, and the copy in TCRdb shows in-frame clones only, minus some. The sample lists around 500,000 clones, approximately 86% occurring once. The sequenced sample consisted of PBMCs or T cells enriched from blood (not recorded which). The receptors were sampled from a woman aged 60-70 years who had recovered from COVID-19.

V is TRBV20-1 and J is TRBJ2-7, with 10 positions matching TRBD1. Per germline, CDR1 DFQATT and CDR2 SNEGSKA (reference sequence). CDR3 length: 11 amino acids. The CDR3 is CRDRGSYEQYV. CDR3 bases: TGCAGGGACAGGGGGTCCTACGAGCAGTACGTC.

This chain joins TRBV7-6 and TRBJ2-1; TRBD1 might be the D (6 bases). This CDR3 comprises 14 residues. Germline CDR1 reads SGHVS; CDR2 reads FNYEAQ. Trimming cost V 8 bases and J 0 bases, with 11 bases left between them. The CDR3 DNA sequence: TGTGCCAGCGCCTCGGACAGCTCCTACAATGAGCAGTTCTTC. As protein: CASASDSSYNEQFF.

This chain uses TRBV6-5 with TRBJ2-1; 8 bases agree with TRBD2. Looked up from germline, CDR1 is MNHEY and CDR2 is SVGAGI. The CDR3 has 15 residues. The V segment lost 7 bases and the J segment 6 bases; nucleotides outside the gene matches: 11. The CDR3 DNA reads as TGTGCCAGCAATCCCTTACACGGGGGGGCCAATGAGCAGTTCTTC. This encodes CASNPLHGGANEQFF.

V usage is TRBV9 and J usage is TRBJ2-6; weak D call: TRBD2 (5 bases). This CDR3 comprises 17 residues. V lost 3 bases and J lost 0, with 13 bases in between. CDR1 is SGDLS, CDR2 YYNGEE, per germline. The chain's CDR3 is CASSAIDGISGANVLTF. CDR3 coding DNA: TGTGCCAGCAGCGCCATCGACGGGATCTCTGGGGCCAACGTCCTGACTTTC.

The V call is TRBV7-9, the J call TRBJ1-2; TRBD1 agrees at 7 bases. CDR1 is SEHNR and CDR2 is FQNEAQ in the germline V gene (reference sequence). The CDR3 runs 18 residues. The trim removed 6 bases at V and 7 bases at J, leaving 23 bases unmatched. This chain's CDR3 is CASSPNPTRDRTRFGYTF. In nucleotides, the CDR3 is TGTGCCAGCAGTCCCAACCCCACCCGGGACAGAACTCGCTTTGGCTACACCTTC. Looking up the rest from reference TRBV7-9 and TRBJ1-2 gives the full variable domain: DTGVSQNPRHKITKRGQNVTFRCDPISEHNRLYWYRQTLGQGPEFLTYFQNEAQLEKSRLLSDRFSAERPKGSFSTLEIQRTEQGDSAMYLCASSPNPTRDRTRFGYTFGSGTRLTVV.

The CDR3 region is CASSGQGADDGYTF. The CDR3 bases are TGCGCCAGCAGTGGGCAGGGGGCTGATGATGGCTACACCTTC. The chain carries TRBV5-1 and TRBJ1-2, with 8 bases matching TRBD1. The germline V gene has CDR1 SGHRS and CDR2 YFSETQ. Losses at the gene ends were 5 bases for V and 6 bases for J; bases not matched to a gene: 9. The CDR3 contains 14 residues. Full variable domain (remainder filled in from reference TRBV5-1 and TRBJ1-2): KAGVTQTPRYLIKTRGQQVTLSCSPISGHRSVSWYQQTPGQGLQFLFEYFSETQRNKGNFPGRFSGRQFSNSRSEMNVSTLELGDSALYLCASSGQGADDGYTFGSGTRLTVV.

This clone showed up just once. The chain joins TRBV2 to TRBJ1-6; D is possibly TRBD1 (5 bases). V lost 6 bases and J 10 bases, leaving 13 bases between the germline ends. Germline CDR1 is SNHLY and CDR2 is FYNNEI. The CDR3 sequence is 13 residues long. CDR3 coding DNA: TGTGCCAGCAGAGGGGCTGAATCCTCACCCCTCCACTTT. Encoded protein: CASRGAESSPLHF.

CDR3 nucleotide sequence: TGTGCCAGTAGTACTCGTCGCGGAAGCACAGATACGCAGTATTTT. Translating gives CASSTRRGSTDTQYF. The gene calls are TRBV19 and TRBJ2-3; D remains unclear. Trimming removed 4 bases from V and 0 bases from J, with 11 bases in between. The CDR3 loop spans 15 amino acids. Looked up from germline, CDR1 is LNHDA and CDR2 is SQIVND (reference sequence). The variable domain in full, with the rest retrieved from reference TRBV19 and TRBJ2-3, is DGGITQSPKYLFRKEGQNVTLSCEQNLNHDAMYWYRQDPGQGLRLIYYSQIVNDFQKGDIAEGYSVSREKKESFPLTVTSAQKNPTAFYLCASSTRRGSTDTQYFGPGTRLTVL.

This chain uses TRBV11-2 with TRBJ2-2; D remains unclear. V lost 3 bases, J lost 1 base, and 3 bases lay in between. CDR3 length: 13 amino acids. Germline V lookup: CDR1 SGHAT, CDR2 FQNNGV. The CDR3 DNA follows: TGTGCCAGCAGCTTCGTGAACACCGGGGAGCTGTTTTTT. It translates to CASSFVNTGELFF.

This chain links TRBV9 with TRBJ2-3; a possible D gene is TRBD1 (6 bases). From germline, CDR1 is SGDLS and CDR2 YYNGEE. V lost 4 bases, J lost 0 bases, and 9 bases lay in between. The CDR3 covers 14 residues. The CDR3 protein is CASSPGTSTDTQYF. CDR3 nucleotide sequence: TGTGCCAGCAGCCCCGGGACAAGCACAGATACGCAGTATTTT.

This chain connects TRBV5-1 to TRBJ1-2; 8 bases align to TRBD1. Germline V lookup: CDR1 SGHRS, CDR2 YFSETQ. The CDR3 contains 14 residues. J gave up 5 bases and V 2 bases, and 5 bases lay outside the gene matches. CDR3 in amino acids: CASSFGDRTYGYTF. The CDR3, as DNA: TGCGCCAGCAGCTTCGGGGACAGGACATATGGCTACACCTTC.

The chain uses TRBV11-2 and TRBJ2-7, with 8 bases fitting TRBD2. The CDR3 contains 14 residues. J lost 3 bases, V lost 7 bases, and 8 bases had no gene match. Germline V gene data show CDR1 as SGHAT and CDR2 as FQNNGV. CDR3 DNA sequence: TGTGCCAGCACCCGCGGGGGGCAGGGCTACGAGCAGTACGTC. It encodes CASTRGGQGYEQYV.

Regarding this clone: A junction end diverges from the germline sequence, so it may reflect a read error. Other DNA sequences in this specimen translate into the identical CDR3. The J gene is TRBJ2-7, the V gene TRBV23-1; maybe TRBD2 (6 bases). TRBV23-1 is annotated as an ORF whose role is uncertain. The CDR3 contains 15 residues. The CDR3 DNA is TGCGCCAGCAGTCAATCGCGGGGCAAGGCCTACGAACAGTACTTC. Translated: CASSQSRGKAYEQYF.

This chain connects TRBV6-5 to TRBJ1-1; possibly TRBD1 for D (5 bases). Trimming removed 0 bases at V and 4 bases at J, with 12 bases between. Germline V gene sequence: CDR1 MNHEY, CDR2 SVGAGI. This CDR3 spans 15 amino acids. The CDR3, as DNA: TGTGCCAGCAGTTACTCGGGGGGATTAGCCACTGAAGCTTTCTTT. It yields the protein CASSYSGGLATEAFF.

This chain joins TRBV9 and TRBJ2-7; 7 bases fit TRBD1. Unmatched junction bases numbered 2, after V lost 0 bases and J lost 2 bases. The CDR3 length is 14 residues. CDR1 and CDR2 from the germline V gene are SGDLS and YYNGEE. The CDR3 spells CASSVGDRAYEQYF. The CDR3 DNA sequence: TGTGCCAGCAGCGTAGGGGACAGAGCCTACGAGCAGTACTTC.

V usage is TRBV19 and J usage is TRBJ1-5, with a possible D match to TRBD1 (5 bases). This CDR3 has 15 amino acids. The ends were cut back, 5 bases at V and 6 bases at J, with 17 bases in the middle. The germline V gene encodes CDR1 LNHDA and CDR2 SQIVND (reference sequence). CDR3 DNA: TGTGCCAGTAGTCTCACAGGACCGAGGACTCAGCCCCAGCATTTT. Protein product: CASSLTGPRTQPQHF.

This chain links TRBV5-1 with TRBJ1-1; D unresolved. CDR1 and CDR2 from the germline V gene are SGHRS and YFSETQ. Trimming removed 2 bases at V and 4 bases at J, with 9 bases between. The CDR3 is made up of 13 amino acids. The CDR3 sequence: CASSLSSSTEAFF. CDR3 nucleotides: TGCGCCAGCAGCTTATCTTCGTCCACTGAAGCTTTCTTT.

The genes are TRBV5-1 and TRBJ2-1; 10 bases align to TRBD1. Germline V gives CDR1 SGHRS, CDR2 YFSETQ. Germline trimming cut 2 bases from V and 7 bases from J; bases unmatched to any gene: 3. There are 14 residues in the CDR3. CDR3 coding DNA: TGCGCCAGCAGCTTCCGGACAGGGGGGAATGAGCAGTTCTTC. Protein: CASSFRTGGNEQFF.

The V and J genes are TRBV7-9 and TRBJ2-1; D might be TRBD1 (5 bases). Trimming removed 1 base at V and 6 bases at J, with 13 bases between. The CDR3 has 15 residues. CDR1 SEHNR and CDR2 FQNEAQ come from the germline V gene (reference sequence). CDR3 loop: CASSLVSRTSNEQFF. In nucleotides, the CDR3 is TGTGCCAGCAGCTTAGTTTCCAGGACAAGCAATGAGCAGTTCTTC. The full variable domain, its missing parts supplied by reference TRBV7-9 and TRBJ2-1, is DTGVSQNPRHKITKRGQNVTFRCDPISEHNRLYWYRQTLGQGPEFLTYFQNEAQLEKSRLLSDRFSAERPKGSFSTLEIQRTEQGDSAMYLCASSLVSRTSNEQFFGPGTRLTVL.

The chain couples TRBV28 to TRBJ1-2, with TRBD1 matching 8 bases. The V and J ends lost 7 bases and 5 bases, in that order; junction bases with no gene match: 6. Germline assignment: CDR1 MDHEN and CDR2 SYDVKM. The CDR3 spans 13 residues. The CDR3 sequence: CASNPGGQYGYTF. The CDR3 region has the DNA TGTGCCAGCAACCCAGGGGGCCAATATGGCTACACCTTC.

This chain uses TRBV27 with TRBJ2-1; 7 nucleotides match TRBD2. The V gene's germline CDR1 is MNHEY and CDR2 SMNVEV (reference sequence). V was pared by 6 bases and J by 4 bases, with 3 bases of the junction left unmatched. This CDR3 is built from 13 residues. The CDR3 DNA sequence: TGTGCCAGCAGCGGGGGGATTTACAATGAGCAGTTCTTC. This gives the protein CASSGGIYNEQFF.

The chain uses TRBV19 and TRBJ2-1, with TRBD2 as a possible D gene (6 bases). Trimming shortened V by 5 bases and J by 4 bases, and 9 bases separated the two germline ends. The CDR3 is 13 residues long. Germline assignment: CDR1 LNHDA and CDR2 SQIVND (reference sequence). The CDR3 loop is CASSRGTYNEQFF. CDR3 nucleotides: TGTGCCAGTAGTCGGGGGACTTACAATGAGCAGTTCTTC.

V and J are TRBV5-4 and TRBJ2-4, with 10 bases identical to TRBD1. The CDR3 consists of 16 residues. With V trimmed by 4 bases and J by 0 bases, 4 bases remained unmatched. Germline-derived CDR1 and CDR2 are SGHNT and YYREEE (reference sequence). Here the CDR3 reads CASSTGQGLAKNIQYF. The CDR3, as DNA: TGTGCCAGCAGCACGGGACAGGGGTTAGCCAAAAACATTCAGTACTTC. Complete variable domain (other parts from reference TRBV5-4 and TRBJ2-4): ETGVTQSPTHLIKTRGQQVTLRCSSQSGHNTVSWYQQALGQGPQFIFQYYREEENGRGNFPPRFSGLQFPNYSSELNVNALELDDSALYLCASSTGQGLAKNIQYFGAGTRLSVL.

This chain connects TRBV5-6 to TRBJ1-6; weak D call: TRBD1 (6 bases). V gave up 0 bases and J gave up 6 bases, with 10 bases separating them. The germline V gene has CDR1 SGHDT and CDR2 YYEEEE. The CDR3 extends over 15 amino acids. This CDR3 is CASSLVSRGNSPLHF. The CDR3 DNA reads as TGTGCCAGCAGCTTGGTATCCAGGGGTAATTCACCCCTCCACTTT.

The sample holds one count of this clone. The V and J genes are TRBV15 and TRBJ2-5, with 9 bases fitting TRBD2. This CDR3 spans 17 amino acids. Germline values: CDR1 LNHNV, CDR2 YYDKDF (reference sequence). J gave up 5 bases and V 0 bases, and 10 bases lay outside the gene matches. CDR3 coding DNA: TGTGCCACCAGCAGAGAGTCGGCTAGCGGGGCCCGGGAGACCCAGTACTTC. It codes for CATSRESASGARETQYF.

The CDR3 DNA follows: TGTGCAAGTCGCTGGGGGGGAGCAAACATTCAGTACTTC. It codes for CASRWGGANIQYF. The genes are TRBV12-2 and TRBJ2-4; no check of the table's D call, TRBD2, against the DNA was made. TRBV12-2 is an annotated pseudogene. The CDR3 covers 13 residues.

This clone occurred once. The V call is TRBV5-1, the J call TRBJ2-7; 11 bases are a match to TRBD1. V was clipped by 3 bases and J by 7 bases; unmatched bases: 9. CDR3 size: 15 residues. Germline V lookup: CDR1 SGHRS, CDR2 YFSETQ. The CDR3 DNA reads TGCGCCAGCAGCTCAGGTGGGACAGGGGGAAGGGAGCAGTACTTC. It is translated as CASSSGGTGGREQYF.

V usage is TRBV14 and J usage is TRBJ2-1, with a possible D match to TRBD1 (6 bases). Trimming stripped 0 bases from V and 4 bases from J, with 13 bases between. CDR1 and CDR2 (germline): SGHDN, FVKESK. The CDR3 runs to 16 residues. CDR3 in DNA: TGTGCCAGCAGCCAAGAGTTAGGGGGTTCGTACAATGAGCAGTTCTTC. It specifies CASSQELGGSYNEQFF.

The rearrangement joins TRBV27 to TRBJ2-1; D gene uncertain. Germline V gene lookup returns CDR1 MNHEY and CDR2 SMNVEV (reference sequence). CDR3 size: 13 residues. The ends were cut back, 1 base at V and 5 bases at J, with 6 bases in the middle. CDR3 bases: TGTGCCAGCAGTTTATTCCCGGACAATGAGCAGTTCTTC. This codes for CASSLFPDNEQFF.

To note about this clone: The junction does not match germline at one end; this may be a read error. The V and J genes are TRBV3-1 (or the pseudogene TRBV3-2) and TRBJ2-7; TRBD1 aligns across 7 bases. Germline values: CDR1 LGHDT, CDR2 YNNKEL (reference sequence). The CDR3 has 14 amino acids. CDR3 protein: CASSQGDSNYGQYF. The CDR3 DNA is TGTGCCAGCAGCCAAGGGGACAGCAACTACGGGCAGTACTTC.

The V and J genes are TRBV27 and TRBJ1-1, with 7 bases identical to TRBD1. With V trimmed by 6 bases and J by 4 bases, 11 bases remained unmatched. The CDR3 spans 15 residues. CDR1 MNHEY and CDR2 SMNVEV come from the germline V gene (reference sequence). As DNA, the CDR3 is TGTGCCAGCAGACAGGGGTCGGCCCAAGGCACTGAAGCTTTCTTT. Translation gives CASRQGSAQGTEAFF.

The chain combines TRBV7-2 with TRBJ1-5; unclear D gene. The ends were cut back, 4 bases at V and 2 bases at J, with 18 bases in the middle. In germline, CDR1 is SGHTA, CDR2 FQGNSA. CDR3 size: 17 residues. CDR3 sequence reads: CASSYSKSPRGNQPQHF. In DNA form, the CDR3 reads TGTGCCAGCAGCTATTCGAAGTCCCCGAGAGGCAATCAGCCCCAGCATTTT.